The next 27 T cell receptor beta chains were all read from a single sample in a study of T cells after yellow fever vaccination. TCRdb independently ran MiXCR on the 5' RACE reads; one entry per CDR3 protein. Of around 340,000 distinct CDR3 sequences in the sample, 12% were seen once. Sequencing used CD4+ T cells sorted from PBMCs, obtained 15 days after the yellow fever booster vaccination. The receptors derive from a man aged 18 to 29 who received the YFV17D yellow fever vaccine.

This clonotype was detected ten times or more. This chain joins TRBV27 and TRBJ2-3; 10 bases fit TRBD2. The CDR3 extends over 15 amino acids. V shed 5 bases, J shed 2 bases, and the junction held 4 bases outside the gene matches. Germline values: CDR1 MNHEY, CDR2 SMNVEV (reference sequence). The CDR3 here is CASSRSGGLTDTQYF. CDR3 in DNA: TGTGCCAGCAGTCGTAGCGGGGGGCTCACAGATACGCAGTATTTT.

This clonotype was seen a handful of times. The chain is built from TRBV7-2 and TRBJ1-5; a weak D match, TRBD1 (5 bases). V dropped 3 bases and J dropped 6 bases, with 12 bases sitting between them. The CDR3 runs to 14 residues. Looked up from germline, CDR1 is SGHTA and CDR2 is FQGNSA. The CDR3 spells CASSFSLRGQPQHF. The CDR3 nucleotides read TGTGCCAGCAGCTTTTCCCTGAGGGGTCAGCCCCAGCATTTT.

This sequence joins TRBV20-1 and TRBJ1-1; no clear D. Germline lookup yields CDR1 DFQATT and CDR2 SNEGSKA (reference sequence). The CDR3 runs 15 residues. Between the trimmed V and J ends, which lost 6 bases and 0 bases, there was a span of 17 bases. The CDR3 spells CSASLAGILNTEAFF. Here the CDR3 DNA reads TGCAGTGCGTCCTTGGCGGGGATTTTGAACACTGAAGCTTTCTTT.

This clonotype was counted between two and nine times. The rearrangement uses TRBV12-3 or TRBV12-4 and TRBJ2-1; 8 nucleotides align to TRBD1. This CDR3 spans 14 amino acids. V shed 6 bases, J shed 2 bases, and the junction held 3 bases outside the gene matches. The CDR3 region is CASSRTGTYNEQFF. CDR3 nucleotides: TGTGCCAGCAGCCGGACAGGGACCTACAATGAGCAGTTCTTC.

J is TRBJ2-2 and V is TRBV2; D gene ambiguous. This CDR3 spans 12 amino acids. In germline, CDR1 is SNHLY, CDR2 FYNNEI. The V and J ends lost 7 bases and 1 base respectively, with 4 bases between them. CDR3 sequence reads: CASTRNTGELFF. The CDR3 coding sequence is TGTGCCAGCACCAGGAACACCGGGGAGCTGTTTTTT.

The chain couples TRBV20-1 to TRBJ1-5; 9 bases are shared with TRBD1. The CDR3 is made up of 19 amino acids. V lost 6 bases, J lost 1 base, and 19 bases stayed unmatched. Germline V gene sequence: CDR1 DFQATT, CDR2 SNEGSKA (reference sequence). CDR3 protein: CSANPNSGQGAGSNQPQHF. The CDR3, as DNA: TGCAGTGCCAATCCTAACTCGGGACAGGGCGCCGGGAGCAATCAGCCCCAGCATTTT.

The chain uses TRBV20-1 and TRBJ2-3; D is uncertain. Germline CDR1 DFQATT, CDR2 SNEGSKA (reference sequence). V dropped 2 bases and J dropped 6 bases, with 6 bases sitting between them. There are 11 residues in the CDR3. The CDR3 DNA reads as TGCAGTGCTAGATGGGTGGATACGCAGTATTTT. This encodes CSARWVDTQYF.

This clonotype was detected only a few times. The chain couples TRBV4-1 to TRBJ2-2; D gene ambiguous. The V end was cut by 4 bases, the J end by 8 bases, with 8 bases between. Germline values: CDR1 MGHRA, CDR2 YSYEKL. CDR3 length equals 12 residues. CDR3 protein: CASSRPKGELFF. The CDR3 DNA reads as TGCGCCAGCAGCCGCCCAAAGGGGGAGCTGTTTTTT.

This clonotype has a handful of counts. The rearrangement joins TRBV6-5 to TRBJ2-1; D possibly matches TRBD1 or TRBD2 (6 bases each). The length of the CDR3 is 14 residues. The V gene lost 2 bases and the J gene lost 9 bases, with 14 bases spanning the gap. Germline assignment: CDR1 MNHEY and CDR2 SVGAGI. CDR3 residues: CASSYGRQGSEQFF. In DNA, the CDR3 is TGTGCCAGCAGTTACGGGAGGCAGGGGAGTGAGCAGTTCTTC.

This clonotype was seen a handful of times. The chain has TRBV6-1 and TRBJ1-1; 7 nucleotides match TRBD1. This CDR3 has 14 amino acids. V dropped 5 bases and J dropped 5; count of bases not matched to a gene: 8. The germline V gene encodes CDR1 MNHNS and CDR2 SASEGT. The CDR3 bases are TGTGCCAGCAGTACGATAGCAGGGGGAACTGAAGCTTTCTTT. Protein sequence: CASSTIAGGTEAFF.

This clonotype came up a few times. V usage is TRBV5-1 and J usage is TRBJ2-7; 9 bases agree with TRBD2. The length of the CDR3 is 13 residues. The germline gives CDR1 SGHRS, CDR2 YFSETQ. J gave up 7 bases and V 4 bases, and 6 bases lay outside the gene matches. CDR3 in amino acids: CASSRSGGGEQYV. In DNA form, the CDR3 reads TGCGCCAGCAGCCGTAGCGGGGGCGGTGAGCAGTACGTC.

This clonotype was counted a few times. The J gene is TRBJ1-2, the V gene TRBV5-1; 10 nucleotides align to TRBD1. This CDR3 contains 17 residues. With 8 bases clipped from V and 0 bases from J, the junction kept 13 bases outside the gene matches. Germline V gene lookup returns CDR1 SGHRS and CDR2 YFSETQ. CDR3 nucleotide sequence: TGCGCCAGTAGAGGGGCGACAGGGGGCCATACTAACTATGGCTACACCTTC. It specifies CASRGATGGHTNYGYTF.

This clonotype was found many times. The chain combines TRBV4-3 with TRBJ1-5, with a tentative D call TRBD1 (5 bases). Trimming took off 1 base at V and 6 bases at J, with 16 bases between the two ends. This CDR3 contains 16 residues. The germline V gene encodes CDR1 LGHNA and CDR2 YSLEER. CDR3 nucleotides: TGCGCCAGCAGCCAAGGTACTCCTGAGAGGGGTCAGCCCCAGCATTTT. The encoded protein is CASSQGTPERGQPQHF.

The chain uses TRBV6-1 and TRBJ2-1; no clear D. The CDR3 runs to 12 residues. V was shortened by 7 bases and J by 8 bases, with 12 bases between the two germline ends. CDR1 and CDR2 (germline): MNHNS, SASEGT. The DNA of the CDR3 is TGTGCCAGCACCTTAGAAGTGGATGAGCAGTTCTTC. It codes for CASTLEVDEQFF.

V gene TRBV14 combines with J gene TRBJ2-1; 7 bases map to TRBD1. The CDR3 has 15 amino acids. The germline CDR1 and CDR2 sequences are SGHDN and FVKESK. The V segment lost 6 bases and the J segment 4 bases; nucleotides outside the gene matches: 9. The CDR3 here is CASSPRNRGYNEQFF. CDR3 nucleotide sequence: TGTGCCAGCAGTCCCAGGAACAGGGGATACAATGAGCAGTTCTTC.

This clonotype was detected only a few times. CDR3: CASSGKQGLANEKLFF. The CDR3 DNA is TGTGCCAGCAGCGGAAAACAGGGGCTGGCTAATGAAAAACTGTTTTTT. The chain uses TRBV5-6 and TRBJ1-4, with 7 bases that match TRBD1. Unmatched junction bases numbered 9, after V lost 4 bases and J lost 3 bases. The CDR3 covers 16 residues. The germline V gene encodes CDR1 SGHDT and CDR2 YYEEEE.

The sample holds a few counts of this clonotype. V and J are TRBV12-3 or TRBV12-4 and TRBJ2-6; 7 bases line up with TRBD1. The CDR3 consists of 14 residues. With 7 bases clipped from V and 2 bases from J, the junction kept 2 bases outside the gene matches. The CDR3 spells CASNRGTGANVLTF. The CDR3 DNA follows: TGTGCCAGCAACAGGGGAACTGGGGCCAACGTCCTGACTTTC.

In this sample, this clonotype turned up many times. The chain combines TRBV7-3 with TRBJ1-2; TRBD1 matches 8 bases. The CDR3 consists of 15 residues. J was trimmed by 2 bases and V by 1 base; bases with no gene match: 3. Per the germline V gene, CDR1 is SGHTA and CDR2 is FQGTGA. The CDR3 nucleotides are TGTGCCAGCAGCTTAAACGGACAGGGCAACTATGGCTACACCTTC. This sequence encodes CASSLNGQGNYGYTF.

A few counts support this clonotype. V gene TRBV7-2 combines with J gene TRBJ2-3; D is perhaps TRBD1 (5 bases). The CDR3 is 15 residues long. Per germline, CDR1 SGHTA and CDR2 FQGNSA. Trimming shortened V by 2 bases and J by 6 bases, and 15 bases separated the two germline ends. The CDR3 spells CASSLSLGARDTQYF. DNA of the CDR3: TGTGCCAGCAGCTTAAGTTTAGGGGCCCGGGATACGCAGTATTTT.

The chain employs TRBV5-1 and TRBJ2-3; possibly TRBD1 for D (6 bases). Germline values: CDR1 SGHRS, CDR2 YFSETQ. The V gene lost 4 bases and the J gene lost 6 bases, with 15 bases spanning the gap. CDR3 size: 14 residues. The CDR3 DNA follows: TGCGCCAGCAGCCCTCGACAGGAAATGGATACGCAGTATTTT. Protein product: CASSPRQEMDTQYF.

This clonotype has a handful of counts. The V and J genes are TRBV20-1 and TRBJ1-1; perhaps TRBD1 as D (5 bases). V lost 3 bases and J lost 4, with 15 bases in between. The length of the CDR3 is 14 residues. Germline CDR1 reads DFQATT; CDR2 reads SNEGSKA (reference sequence). The CDR3 bases are TGCAGTGCTAGTCGCAGGGCGGATAGCACTGAAGCTTTCTTT. This encodes CSASRRADSTEAFF.

This sequence joins TRBV15 and TRBJ2-5; either TRBD1 or TRBD2 may supply D (5 bases each). The CDR3 is made up of 14 amino acids. Germline V gene sequence: CDR1 LNHNV, CDR2 YYDKDF (reference sequence). V lost 5 bases and J 5 bases, leaving 15 bases between the germline ends. In DNA form, the CDR3 reads TGTGCCACCAGCCGGGGCCGTGTAATCGAGACCCAGTACTTC. Its protein is CATSRGRVIETQYF.

This clonotype was detected a few times. The chain is built from TRBV7-2 and TRBJ2-1; D may be TRBD2 (5 bases). Germline-derived CDR1 and CDR2 are SGHTA and FQGNSA. Trimming cost V 5 bases and J 8 bases, with 10 bases left between them. The CDR3 contains 12 residues. The CDR3 spells CASSQLGYEQFF. For the CDR3, the DNA is TGTGCCAGCAGCCAACTAGGGTATGAGCAGTTCTTC.

The chain uses TRBV2 and TRBJ2-3; D possibly corresponds to TRBD1 (6 bases). Per germline, CDR1 SNHLY and CDR2 FYNNEI. The length of the CDR3 is 15 residues. The germline V and J ends were trimmed by 2 bases and 10 bases, with 19 bases remaining between them. This CDR3 reads CASSESGANGVPQYF. DNA for the CDR3: TGTGCCAGCAGTGAATCAGGGGCCAACGGGGTGCCGCAGTATTTT.

This clonotype came up a few times. The rearrangement uses TRBV20-1 and TRBJ2-1; D ambiguous. V lost 5 bases and J 10 bases, leaving 9 bases between the germline ends. The germline V gene has CDR1 DFQATT and CDR2 SNEGSKA (reference sequence). This CDR3 spans 10 amino acids. The CDR3 reads CSALRHEQFF. Here the CDR3 DNA reads TGCAGTGCTCTAAGACACGAGCAGTTCTTC.

The gene calls are TRBV7-9 and TRBJ1-3; D not certain. This CDR3 comprises 14 residues. Trimming cost V 2 bases and J 6 bases, with 11 bases left between them. From germline, CDR1 is SEHNR and CDR2 FQNEAQ (reference sequence). CDR3 in amino acids: CASSLTQRSNTIYF. CDR3 DNA sequence: TGTGCCAGCAGCTTAACTCAGAGATCAAACACCATATATTTT.

J is TRBJ1-1 and V is TRBV28; D remains unclear. V lost 5 bases and J 8 bases, leaving 15 bases between the germline ends. The CDR3 spans 13 residues. Germline CDR1 is MDHEN and CDR2 is SYDVKM. This CDR3 is CASSGHLGREAFF. In DNA, the CDR3 is TGTGCCAGCAGTGGCCATTTAGGTCGCGAAGCTTTCTTT.